The present entry profiles one T cell receptor beta chain with its context. Its matching antigen is unknown. The authors ran the immunoSEQ assay, v3.0, at survey level. Here immunoSEQ multiplex PCR was the method, and the copy in TCRdb shows in-frame clones only, minus some. This table has 15,000 to 20,000 clones, 79% appearing once. Treatment locations for all participants with HIV were in the United States. About 1-10 million cryopreserved PBMC were held in samples before DNA extraction. This sample is drawn from a study of long-term antiretroviral therapy in people with HIV. Study-level findings and limits: Collection spanned 2004 to 2017; ART regimens may be less effective than current ones.

The V gene end was trimmed by 4 bases and the J gene end by 3 bases; junction bases not matched to a gene: 1. The germline gives CDR1 SQVTM, CDR2 ANQGSEA. The CDR3 loop spans 14 amino acids. The specimen was unsorted PBMCs, collected at the start of antiretroviral therapy. The origin of this receptor is a man between 25 and 39 years old with HIV. The chain couples TRBV29-1 to TRBJ2-1; 12 bases align to TRBD2. For the CDR3, the DNA is TGCAGCGTTGGACTAGCGGGAGACTACAATGAGCAGTTCTTC. Translation gives CSVGLAGDYNEQFF.